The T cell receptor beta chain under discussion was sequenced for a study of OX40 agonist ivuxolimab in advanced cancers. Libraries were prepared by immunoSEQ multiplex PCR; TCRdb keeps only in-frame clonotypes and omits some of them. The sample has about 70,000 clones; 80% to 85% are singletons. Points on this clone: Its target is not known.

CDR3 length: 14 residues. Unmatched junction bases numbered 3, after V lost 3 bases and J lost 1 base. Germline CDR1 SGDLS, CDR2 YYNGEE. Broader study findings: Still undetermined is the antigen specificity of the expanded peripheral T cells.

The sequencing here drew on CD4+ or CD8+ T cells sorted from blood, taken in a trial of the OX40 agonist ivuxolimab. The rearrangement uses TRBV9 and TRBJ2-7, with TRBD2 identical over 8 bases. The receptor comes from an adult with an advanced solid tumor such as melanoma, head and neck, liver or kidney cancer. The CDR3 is CASSEREWSYEQYF. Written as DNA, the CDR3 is TGTGCCAGCAGCGAGCGGGAGTGGTCCTACGAGCAGTACTTC.